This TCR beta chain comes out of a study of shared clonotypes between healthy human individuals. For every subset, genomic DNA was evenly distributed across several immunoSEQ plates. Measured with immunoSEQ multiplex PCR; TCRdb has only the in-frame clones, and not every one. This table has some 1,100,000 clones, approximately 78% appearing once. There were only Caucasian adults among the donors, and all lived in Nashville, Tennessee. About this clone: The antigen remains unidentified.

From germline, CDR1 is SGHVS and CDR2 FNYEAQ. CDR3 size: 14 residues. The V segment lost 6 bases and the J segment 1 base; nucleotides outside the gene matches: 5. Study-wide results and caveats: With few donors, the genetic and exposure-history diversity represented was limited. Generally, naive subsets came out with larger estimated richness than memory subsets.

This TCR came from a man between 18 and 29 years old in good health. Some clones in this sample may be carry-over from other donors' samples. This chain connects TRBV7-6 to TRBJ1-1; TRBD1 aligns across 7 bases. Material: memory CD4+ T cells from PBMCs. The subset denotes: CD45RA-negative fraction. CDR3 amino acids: CASSSGGPNTEAFF. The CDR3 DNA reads TGTGCCAGCAGTTCAGGGGGGCCGAACACTGAAGCTTTCTTT.